The 8 T cell receptor beta chains below were found in one sample sequenced in a study of human T cells and chemical hapten exposure. TCRdb passed the RACE reads through MiXCR, listing each CDR3 protein once. The table includes under 100,000 distinct CDR3 sequences, more than 8.5% detected once. Time point defined: patch test 2, 6 weeks after DPC sensitization. The treatment was: therapeutic diphenylcyclopropenone sensitization with weekly scalp DPC. The input for sequencing was whole blood, taken in connection with sensitization to the hapten diphenylcyclopropenone (DPC). The receptors were gathered from a woman in her thirties with alopecia areata. Some clones in this sample may be carry-over from other donors' samples.

This clonotype was counted at least ten times. The V gene is TRBV18, the J gene TRBJ1-2, with 7 bases aligning to TRBD1. V lost 3 bases, J lost 4 bases, and 5 bases stayed unmatched. Germline V lookup: CDR1 KGHSH, CDR2 LQKENI. CDR3 size: 14 residues. CDR3 in DNA: TGTGCCAGCTCACCGTCAACAGGGGTCTATGGCTACACCTTC. Translated: CASSPSTGVYGYTF.

This clonotype was recorded at least ten times. The V gene is TRBV7-8, the J gene TRBJ2-2, with D perhaps matching TRBD1 or TRBD2 (5 bases each). V lost 1 base and J lost 7, with 10 bases in between. Germline V gene sequence: CDR1 SGHVS, CDR2 FQNEAQ. The CDR3 contains 14 residues. CDR3 region: CASSLVGRIGELFF. In DNA, the CDR3 is TGTGCCAGCAGCTTAGTGGGACGGATCGGGGAGCTGTTTTTT.

This clonotype appeared many times. The rearrangement links TRBV19 to TRBJ1-2, with D perhaps matching TRBD1 (5 bases). Trimming removed 5 bases from V and 1 base from J, with 11 bases in between. This CDR3 has 14 amino acids. Germline lookup yields CDR1 LNHDA and CDR2 SQIVND (reference sequence). In nucleotides, the CDR3 is TGTGCCAGTAGTGACAGCGAAGTTAACTATGGCTACACCTTC. As protein: CASSDSEVNYGYTF.

This chain uses TRBV10-3 with TRBJ1-2; D gene uncertain. Trimming took 7 bases from V and 2 from J, leaving 5 bases between them. Germline V lookup: CDR1 ENHRY, CDR2 SYGVKD. The CDR3 has 11 amino acids. CDR3 sequence: CAINPNYGYTF. CDR3 coding DNA: TGTGCCATCAATCCGAACTATGGCTACACCTTC.

Many counts were recorded for this clonotype. The rearrangement joins TRBV11-2 to TRBJ2-5; D gene uncertain. With 4 bases removed from V and 5 bases from J, the gap between germline ends came to 11 bases. This CDR3 region has 13 residues. Germline loops: CDR1 SGHAT, CDR2 FQNNGV. The CDR3 nucleotides are TGTGCCAGCAGCTCCGGATCGTCTGAGACCCAGTACTTC. This codes for CASSSGSSETQYF.

The CDR3 nucleotides are TGTGCCAGCAGCCTCGGACCGGGACAGTTCTACGAGCAGTACTTC. Its protein product is CASSLGPGQFYEQYF. The chain couples TRBV3-1 to TRBJ2-7; TRBD1 agrees at 7 bases. V dropped 4 bases and J dropped 3; count of bases not matched to a gene: 9. The CDR3 loop spans 15 amino acids. Germline V gives CDR1 LGHDT, CDR2 YNNKEL (reference sequence).

This clonotype has only a few counts. This chain joins TRBV28 and TRBJ1-1; 10 nucleotides match TRBD1. The CDR3 runs 16 residues. With V trimmed by 1 base and J by 0 bases, 2 bases remained unmatched. Germline CDR1 reads MDHEN; CDR2 reads SYDVKM. The CDR3 DNA is TGTGCCAGCAGTTTATCGACAGGGGGCCTGAACACTGAAGCTTTCTTT. It is translated as CASSLSTGGLNTEAFF.

This clonotype has at least ten counts. This chain connects TRBV7-6 to TRBJ2-3; D may be TRBD2 (7 bases). Germline-derived CDR1 and CDR2 are SGHVS and FNYEAQ. There are 19 residues in the CDR3. Trimming cost V 5 bases and J 3 bases, with 27 bases left between them. The CDR3: CASSVTPIGGSGATDTQYF. CDR3 DNA sequence: TGTGCCAGCAGCGTAACGCCCATCGGGGGGTCGGGGGCTACAGATACGCAGTATTTT.